The T cell receptor beta chain described here comes from a study of metastatic and nonmetastatic thyroid tumors (dated by TCRdb to 2020 to 2021). About the full investigation: The researchers compared repertoires between peripheral blood samples and tumor or nodule tissue samples from patients with malignant or benign thyroid disease.

Taken from the germline V gene, the CDR1 and CDR2 loops are SNHLY and FYNNEI. V loses 7 bases, J loses 5 bases, and the germline ends lie 15 bases apart. The CDR3 measures 14 amino acids from cysteine to phenylalanine. Only CDR3 DNA is held: 42 bases, read in frame from base 1. Before undergoing thyroid surgery, none of the patients had been given any kind of treatment. Using T-cell receptor beta sequencing, the study looked back at clinical samples from patients collected from 2012 to 2018. Library generation was performed with PCR. Instrument on record: Illumina HiSeq 4000. High-throughput sequencing was used to profile the TCR beta-chain CDR3 region of every patient. The paper's processing steps were these. A classifier to discriminate distant-metastatic papillary thyroid cancer patients was built from CDR3 differences across clinicopathological groups. The Shannon index was used to assess repertoire diversity, and the Morisita-Horn index was used to assess tumor-blood repertoire similarity. TCRdb reanalyzed the raw reads on its own, using fastp at Q25 for trimming and MiXCR for clone calling, and kept in-frame beta chains. What appears here as the V and J calls and clone size reflects TCRdb's work, not the paper's. The sample table holds 4,500 or so clones, of which roughly 19% were seen once. The ten top clones hold about 23% of the sample.

This clone occurred many times. No cognate antigen has been identified for it. The input lacks base qualities; no much larger clone sits a single base away. General study outcomes and caveats: In both blood and tumor samples, TCR beta diversity was reported to be significantly higher in malignant tumors than in benign nodules.

Recombination joined TRBV2 with TRBJ1-5; matching of 5 bases hints at TRBD1 as the D gene. The sequenced sample consisted of adjacent normal tissue. The receptor was derived from a male donor with papillary thyroid cancer or a benign thyroid nodule (not recorded which). Some clones in this sample may be carry-over from other donors' samples. The CDR3 protein is CASIGPGIDQPQHF. The DNA sequence is as follows: TGTGCCAGCATTGGCCCAGGGATTGATCAGCCCCAGCATTTT.